The 28 T cell receptor beta chains below all came from one sample that was sequenced in a study of CD8+ T cells in alopecia areata. cDNA serving as the sequencing template came from extracted, reverse transcribed RNA. Sequenced by immunoSEQ multiplex PCR; TCRdb stores in-frame clones only, minus some. The sample presents over 250,000 clones, none singletons. Markers used for sorting pooled cutaneous lymph node cells were CD4, CD8alpha, NKG2D, NKG2ACE and others. Sequencing input: CD4+ T cells sorted from a lymph node. These receptors all stem from a C3H/HeJ mouse with alopecia areata. MHC haplotype here: H2-k.

Regarding this clone: The gene symbols are mouse symbols. From the germline J gene comes the end of the CDR3, since the read stops 4 residues before it. The V call is TRBV1, the J call TRBJ2-2, with D possibly TRBD1 on 5 matching bases. The V and J ends lost 7 bases and 6 bases respectively, with 6 bases between them. Germline V CDR1 and CDR2: NSQYPW, LRSPGD (reference sequence). The CDR3 is 11 amino acids. Incomplete CDR3 DNA: TGCACCTGCACAGGGTCCGGG. Amino acid sequence: CTCTGSG. The whole CDR3 is CTCTGSGQLYF.

With regard to this clone: Germline and genes here are mouse. Read data end 4 residues before the CDR3 end; the end is taken from the germline J gene. The chain is built from TRBV13-3 and TRBJ1-2; 8 bases are a match to TRBD1. V lost 4 bases and J lost 0; bases outside the gene matches: 2. Looked up from germline, CDR1 is NNHDY and CDR2 is SYVADS. This CDR3 has 14 amino acids. CDR3 sequence: CASSSDRANSDYTF. CDR3 bases read: TGTGCCAGCAGTTCGGACAGGGCAAACTCC.

This clone appeared a few times. The gene names here belong to mouse. The read is 4 residues too short to cover the CDR3 end, so that end is filled in from the germline J gene. This rearrangement joins TRBV13-1 to TRBJ2-3; 8 nucleotides line up with TRBD2. V lost 5 bases, J lost 0 bases, and 5 bases stayed unmatched. This CDR3 is 15 amino acids long. CDR1 and CDR2 (germline): NSHNY, SYGAGN. The covered CDR3 bases are TGTGCCAGCAGCTCCGGGGGGGCTAGTGCAGAA. This gives the protein CASSSGGASAE. The full CDR3 protein is CASSSGGASAETLYF.

Worth noting for this clone: Mouse gene names and germline throughout. The read ends 4 residues shy of where the CDR3 ends; the end is completed using the germline J gene. The V and J genes are TRBV5 and TRBJ2-5; tentatively, D is TRBD1 (6 bases). Germline V gene sequence: CDR1 LGHNA, CDR2 YNLKQL (reference sequence). This CDR3 is built from 15 residues. CDR3 bases read: TGTGCCAGCAGCCAAGATAGGCCAGGGGTAGAC. Translating gives CASSQDRPGVD. The whole CDR3 protein reads CASSQDRPGVDTQYF.

This clone occurred many times. Gene names and germline match the mouse. The read ends 4 residues before the CDR3 terminus; that terminus is restored from the germline J gene. The chain has TRBV14 and TRBJ2-1; TRBD1 is a possible D gene (6 bases). Germline loops: CDR1 SGHDT, CDR2 FRDEAV. The CDR3 runs 15 residues. V dropped 2 bases and J dropped 2 bases, with 11 bases sitting between them. The CDR3 DNA, read in part, is TGTGCCAGCAGTTTTATGGCAGGGGACTATGCT. This gives the protein CASSFMAGDYA. The complete CDR3 reads CASSFMAGDYAEQFF.

Many counts were recorded for this clone. Genes and germline come from the mouse. The read halts 4 residues ahead of the CDR3 end, with the missing end drawn from the germline J gene. Within the sample, other DNA sequences also encode this same CDR3. This sequence joins TRBV19 and TRBJ2-3; weak D call: TRBD2 (5 bases). Germline loops: CDR1 FNHDT, CDR2 SITEND (reference sequence). Trimming took 1 base from V and 0 from J, leaving 6 bases between them. The length of the CDR3 is 14 residues. The sequenced part of the CDR3 DNA is TGTGCCAGCAGTATATGGGGTAGTGCAGAA. Its translation is CASSIWGSAE. The whole CDR3 protein is CASSIWGSAETLYF.

About this clone: Gene names are mouse gene names. The CDR3 is cut off 4 residues early in the read; its end comes from the germline J gene. The V gene is TRBV13-3, the J gene TRBJ2-4, with a possible D match to TRBD1 (5 bases). Trimming shortened V by 0 bases and J by 0 bases, and 8 bases separated the two germline ends. This CDR3 contains 15 residues. Germline V lookup: CDR1 NNHDY, CDR2 SYVADS. The CDR3 sequence is CASSDGQPSQNTLYF. CDR3 bases read: TGTGCCAGCAGTGATGGACAGCCTAGTCAAAAC.

In regard to this clone: Each gene name is a mouse one. With the read ending 4 residues before the CDR3 end, the germline J gene is used to fill in that end. The gene calls are TRBV13-1 and TRBJ1-1; D remains ambiguous. V was cut by 5 bases and J by 0 bases, with 8 bases left in between. This CDR3 is 13 amino acids long. CDR1 and CDR2 (germline): NSHNY, SYGAGN. CDR3 DNA (partial): TGTGCCAGCAGCCCCCAGCCAAACACA. This translates into CASSPQPNT. The whole CDR3 reads CASSPQPNTEVFF.

Concerning this clone: The gene names given are mouse names. The read ends 4 residues before the CDR3 terminus; that terminus is restored from the germline J gene. This chain joins TRBV13-1 and TRBJ2-1, with D perhaps TRBD1 (8 bases). Germline CDR1 NSHNY, CDR2 SYGAGN. V lost 3 bases and J lost 3, with 16 bases in between. The CDR3 consists of 16 residues. CDR3 residues: CASSGNRGASYAEQFF. The DNA read from the CDR3 is TGTGCCAGCAGTGGCAACAGGGGGGCCTCCTATGCT.

This clone was seen a few times. The gene names here belong to mouse. The read is 4 residues too short to cover the CDR3 end, so that end is filled in from the germline J gene. V is TRBV13-3 and J is TRBJ2-4; 7 bases are a match to TRBD1. Germline V gene lookup returns CDR1 NNHDY and CDR2 SYVADS. The CDR3 covers 15 residues. The DNA read from the CDR3 is TGTGCCAGCAGTGCCTCCCCCGGGACAGAAAAC. It yields the protein CASSASPGTEN. The whole CDR3 sequence reads CASSASPGTENTLYF.

In the case of this clone: Each gene name is a mouse one. Read sequence stops 4 residues before the CDR3 end, and the germline J gene provides the missing end. This chain joins TRBV13-3 and TRBJ2-5, with a possible D match to TRBD1 (7 bases). The germline V and J ends were trimmed by 1 base and 1 base, with 10 bases remaining between them. Germline CDR1 NNHDY, CDR2 SYVADS. This CDR3 has 15 amino acids. CDR3: CASSDRGLDQDTQYF. CDR3 bases read: TGTGCCAGCAGTGATAGGGGGCTGGACCAAGAC.

Comments on this clone: The germline and genes are mouse ones. The sample holds other DNA sequences that translate to the same CDR3. The CDR3: CASSINWGSSYEQYF. CDR3 DNA, as far as it was read: TGTGCCAGCAGTATAAACTGGGGGTCCTCCTAT. The chain carries TRBV19 and TRBJ2-7; 8 positions agree with TRBD2. Sequencing ends 4 residues short of the CDR3 end; the germline J gene provides the rest. The CDR3 length is 15 residues. The junction had 3 bases not matched to a gene; V was cut back by 1 base and J by 0 bases. Germline values: CDR1 FNHDT, CDR2 SITEND (reference sequence).

There are many counts of this clone. The genes are named according to mouse. The read ends 4 residues early relative to the CDR3; the germline J gene fills the gap. This specimen includes other DNA sequences encoding the same CDR3. The chain is built from TRBV5 and TRBJ2-3; 10 nucleotides line up with TRBD1. CDR1 is LGHNA, CDR2 YNLKQL, per germline (reference sequence). V was clipped by 3 bases and J by 3 bases; unmatched bases: 0. The CDR3 contains 14 residues. The CDR3 is CASSQGQGAETLYF. Partial CDR3 DNA: TGTGCCAGCAGCCAGGGACAGGGGGCAGAA.

Note on this clone: The genes and germline here are from mouse. The CDR3 end lies 4 residues beyond the end of the read and is filled in from the germline J gene. The chain is built from TRBV13-1 and TRBJ2-7, with 12 bases identical to TRBD2. The length of the CDR3 is 13 residues. Germline values: CDR1 NSHNY, CDR2 SYGAGN. The CDR3 DNA, read in part, is TGTGCCAGCACCAGGGACTGGGGGGAT. Its translation is CASTRDWGD. The complete CDR3 sequence is CASTRDWGDEQYF.

This clone was detected a few times. The genes and germline here are from mouse. Other DNA sequences from this sample encode an identical CDR3 as well. The CDR3 loop is CASSQDREDTQYF. The CDR3 bases that were read are TGTGCCAGCAGCCAAGACAGGGAGGAC. The rearrangement joins TRBV5 to TRBJ2-5; maybe TRBD1 (5 bases). The sequence runs out 4 residues before the end of the CDR3; the remainder is reconstructed from the germline J gene. The germline gives CDR1 LGHNA, CDR2 YNLKQL (reference sequence). The CDR3 has 13 residues.

This clone was seen only a few times. Germline and genes: mouse. The CDR3 is cut off 4 residues early in the read; its end comes from the germline J gene. V gene TRBV13-1 combines with J gene TRBJ2-3; D call uncertain. The CDR3 loop spans 13 amino acids. V was cut by 2 bases and J by 2 bases, with 6 bases left in between. Germline V gives CDR1 NSHNY, CDR2 SYGAGN. CDR3 loop: CASSDQDAETLYF. The part of the CDR3 DNA that was read is TGTGCCAGCAGTGACCAGGATGCAGAA.

Worth noting for this clone: The genes are named according to mouse. The read is 4 residues too short to cover the CDR3 end, so that end is filled in from the germline J gene. V usage is TRBV13-2 and J usage is TRBJ2-3; 8 bases map to TRBD2. The J segment lost 3 bases and the V segment lost 3 bases, leaving 3 bases of the junction unmatched. Germline CDR1 reads NNHNN; CDR2 reads SYGAGS (reference sequence). This CDR3 spans 14 amino acids. The CDR3 DNA, read in part, is TGTGCCAGCGGTGCCGGGACTGGCGCAGAA. This encodes CASGAGTGAE. The entire CDR3 sequence reads CASGAGTGAETLYF.

This clone turned up a few times. Each gene name is a mouse one. The CDR3 loop reads CASSPDRKAEQFF. The CDR3 DNA, read in part, is TGTGCCAGCAGCCCCGACAGGAAGGCT. The genes are TRBV5 and TRBJ2-1, with D perhaps TRBD1 (6 bases). The sequenced fragment ends 4 residues before the CDR3 boundary, so the rest is inferred from the germline J gene. This CDR3 has 13 amino acids. From germline, CDR1 is LGHNA and CDR2 YNLKQL (reference sequence).

Notes on this clone: Gene names and germline match the mouse. The CDR3 is cut off 4 residues early in the read; its end comes from the germline J gene. V and J are TRBV19 and TRBJ2-2, with no clear D. V dropped 6 bases and J dropped 0 bases, with 15 bases sitting between them. CDR1 and CDR2 from the germline V gene are FNHDT and SITEND (reference sequence). This CDR3 contains 16 residues. CDR3 DNA, as far as it was read: TGTGCCAGCAAACCCGCGACAAAAGCAAACACCGGG. Its translation: CASKPATKANTG. From start to end, the CDR3 is CASKPATKANTGQLYF.

Remarks on this clone: Germline and genes: mouse. The read halts 4 residues ahead of the CDR3 end, with the missing end drawn from the germline J gene. The sample carries other DNA sequences with the same CDR3. The chain combines TRBV1 with TRBJ2-1; 9 bases are a match to TRBD1. Germline trimming cut 4 bases from V and 1 base from J; bases unmatched to any gene: 2. Per germline, CDR1 NSQYPW and CDR2 LRSPGD (reference sequence). CDR3 length: 15 residues. CDR3 DNA (partial): TGCACCTGCAGTGGGGGACAGGGAAACTATGCT. Its protein is CTCSGGQGNYA. The full-length CDR3 reads as CTCSGGQGNYAEQFF.

About this clone itself: These gene names are mouse names. The sequenced fragment ends 4 residues before the CDR3 boundary, so the rest is inferred from the germline J gene. Other DNA sequences in this sample translate to the same CDR3. The chain employs TRBV13-3 and TRBJ2-7; 8 nucleotides agree with TRBD2. V lost 3 bases, J lost 0 bases, and 2 bases stayed unmatched. CDR1 and CDR2 (germline): NNHDY, SYVADS. This CDR3 has 14 amino acids. The CDR3 DNA, read in part, is TGTGCCAGCAGTGGCGACTGGGGCTCCTAT. Translated, it gives CASSGDWGSY. From start to end, the CDR3 is CASSGDWGSYEQYF.

As for this clone: The gene names given are mouse names. The CDR3 end lies 3 residues beyond the end of the read and is filled in from the germline J gene. This rearrangement joins TRBV19 to TRBJ1-6, with TRBD1 as a possible D gene (5 bases). TRBJ1-6 is identified as an open reading frame with a role that is uncertain. V gave up 6 bases and J gave up 0 bases, with 13 bases separating them. Germline V gene sequence: CDR1 FNHDT, CDR2 SITEND (reference sequence). This CDR3 comprises 16 residues. The CDR3 loop is CASNNRINSYNSPLYF. The sequenced CDR3 bases are TGTGCCAGCAATAACAGGATCAATTCCTATAATTCGCCC.

Note on this clone: Gene names follow the mouse nomenclature. With the read ending 4 residues before the CDR3 end, the germline J gene is used to fill in that end. The genes are TRBV19 and TRBJ2-2; 9 bases fit TRBD2. The CDR3 runs 15 residues. Unmatched junction bases numbered 4, after V lost 3 bases and J lost 4 bases. The germline V gene encodes CDR1 FNHDT and CDR2 SITEND (reference sequence). CDR3 protein: CASSRWGGTTGQLYF. The covered CDR3 bases are TGTGCCAGCAGTAGATGGGGGGGCACCACCGGG.

This clone has only a few counts. Gene names are mouse gene names. Read sequence stops 4 residues before the CDR3 end, and the germline J gene provides the missing end. Within the sample, other DNA sequences also encode this same CDR3. The rearrangement uses TRBV13-3 and TRBJ2-7; 9 nucleotides agree with TRBD1. The CDR3 runs to 13 residues. The germline gives CDR1 NNHDY, CDR2 SYVADS. The CDR3 region is CASSERDRDEQYF. The sequenced CDR3 bases are TGTGCCAGCAGTGAAAGGGACAGGGAT.

There are a few counts of this clone. The germline and genes are mouse ones. The observed sequence ends 4 residues before the CDR3 terminus, with the missing tail filled in from the germline J gene. V usage is TRBV29 and J usage is TRBJ2-7; 7 nucleotides agree with TRBD1. This CDR3 comprises 12 residues. From germline, CDR1 is MSHET and CDR2 SYDVDS. CDR3 DNA, as far as it was read: TGTGCTAGCAGTACGGGACAGTAT. It translates to CASSTGQY. The full CDR3 protein is CASSTGQYEQYF.

With respect to this clone: The gene names here belong to mouse. Read coverage stops 4 residues before the CDR3 terminus; the germline J gene supplies the remainder. The identical CDR3 is also encoded by other nucleotide sequences in the sample. The gene calls are TRBV19 and TRBJ1-2; 10 positions match TRBD1. J gave up 4 bases and V 5 bases, and 2 bases lay outside the gene matches. There are 13 residues in the CDR3. The germline V gene has CDR1 FNHDT and CDR2 SITEND (reference sequence). This CDR3 is CASRRQGASDYTF. The sequenced CDR3 bases are TGTGCCAGCAGACGACAGGGGGCCTCC.

Notes on this clone: Gene names and germline match the mouse. The read is 4 residues too short to cover the CDR3 end, so that end is filled in from the germline J gene. Other DNA sequences within the sample encode an identical CDR3. The chain links TRBV19 to TRBJ2-5; TRBD1 might be the D (5 bases). Germline V lookup: CDR1 FNHDT, CDR2 SITEND (reference sequence). The CDR3 has 13 amino acids. The CDR3 DNA, read in part, is TGTGCCAGCAGTATATCCAGGGAAGAC. Amino acid sequence: CASSISRED. The CDR3 reads in full as CASSISREDTQYF.

This clone was counted a few times. Gene labels here are mouse ones. The read ends 4 residues early relative to the CDR3; the germline J gene fills the gap. The chain uses TRBV1 and TRBJ2-4; D is uncertain. The CDR3 runs to 13 residues. V lost 7 bases and J lost 0, with 8 bases in between. Per germline, CDR1 NSQYPW and CDR2 LRSPGD (reference sequence). The CDR3 DNA, read in part, is TGCACCTGCAAGACATCTAGTCAAAAC. This translates into CTCKTSSQN. The whole CDR3 sequence reads CTCKTSSQNTLYF.